A selection of T cell receptor beta chains follows, all from one sample in a study of CD8 T cells in ankylosing spondylitis. MiXCR was run by TCRdb on the 5' RACE reads, yielding one entry per CDR3 protein. This sample yields about 39,000 distinct CDR3 sequences, of which over 9% are seen a single time; approximately 16% belongs to the top ten. The sequencing input was blood, either unsorted or a sorted T cell fraction (not recorded which). These receptors were taken from a male donor with ankylosing spondylitis or in good health (not recorded which). The CDR3 runs from the conserved cysteine through the conserved F or W. A D gene is named only where the DNA matches it firmly. For some rows the clone size is stated as once, few or many, or as a class when expanded; others skip it.

d_gene: -
v_gene: TRBV24-1
abundance: medium-sized
j_gene: TRBJ2-2
CDR3aa: CATSDYGNPAGELFF
CDR3nt: TGTGCCACCAGTGATTACGGTAACCCCGCCGGGGAGCTGTTTTTT

d_gene: TRBD2
v_gene: TRBV7-2
abundance: -
j_gene: TRBJ2-3
CDR3aa: CASRLAGVEDTQYF
CDR3nt: TGTGCCAGCAGACTAGCGGGAGTGGAAGATACGCAGTATTTT

d_gene: TRBD2
v_gene: TRBV18
abundance: many
j_gene: TRBJ2-7
CDR3aa: CASSPGLAGSYEQYF
CDR3nt: TGTGCCAGCTCACCAGGCCTAGCGGGTTCCTACGAGCAGTACTTC

d_gene: -
v_gene: TRBV3-1
abundance: many
j_gene: TRBJ2-7
CDR3aa: CASSQEFLGGVSSYEQYF
CDR3nt: TGTGCCAGCAGCCAAGAATTTTTGGGCGGAGTAAGCTCCTACGAGCAGTACTTC

d_gene: -
v_gene: TRBV4-1
abundance: few
j_gene: TRBJ2-3
CDR3aa: CASSRAGTFTDTQYF
CDR3nt: TGCGCCAGCAGCCGAGCCGGGACTTTCACAGATACGCAGTATTTT

d_gene: -
v_gene: TRBV9
abundance: many
j_gene: TRBJ2-7
CDR3aa: CASSVDSSSYEQYF
CDR3nt: TGTGCCAGCAGCGTCGACAGCAGCTCCTACGAGCAGTACTTC

d_gene: TRBD2
v_gene: TRBV7-2
abundance: many
j_gene: TRBJ2-5
CDR3aa: CASSDPSGSLFEETQYF
CDR3nt: TGTGCCAGCAGCGACCCTAGCGGGAGCTTATTTGAAGAGACCCAGTACTTC

d_gene: TRBD1
v_gene: TRBV6-2/TRBV6-3
abundance: many
j_gene: TRBJ1-5
CDR3aa: CASSYPGTGGNQPQHF
CDR3nt: TGTGCCAGCAGTTACCCCGGGACAGGGGGCAATCAGCCCCAGCATTTT

d_gene: -
v_gene: TRBV2
abundance: many
j_gene: TRBJ2-5
CDR3aa: CASSNREETQYF
CDR3nt: TGTGCCAGCAGTAACAGGGAAGAGACCCAGTACTTC

d_gene: -
v_gene: TRBV9
abundance: many
j_gene: TRBJ1-3
CDR3aa: CASSVAANGNTIYF
CDR3nt: TGTGCCAGCAGCGTAGCGGCCAATGGAAACACCATATATTTT

d_gene: -
v_gene: TRBV18
abundance: few
j_gene: TRBJ2-1
CDR3aa: CASSPISGVNRGEQFF
CDR3nt: TGTGCCAGCTCACCAATATCGGGAGTTAATCGCGGTGAGCAGTTCTTC

d_gene: -
v_gene: TRBV7-2
abundance: many
j_gene: TRBJ2-7
CDR3aa: CASTGGPGNEQYF
CDR3nt: TGTGCCAGCACCGGCGGGCCGGGGAACGAGCAGTACTTC

d_gene: TRBD2
v_gene: TRBV14
abundance: many
j_gene: TRBJ2-7
CDR3aa: CASRTSGSYEQYF
CDR3nt: TGTGCCAGCCGGACTAGCGGGAGCTACGAGCAGTACTTC

d_gene: TRBD2
v_gene: TRBV20-1
abundance: many
j_gene: TRBJ2-3
CDR3aa: CSAYSPGLAGAYTQYF
CDR3nt: TGCAGTGCGTATAGCCCGGGACTAGCGGGAGCTTATACGCAGTATTTT

d_gene: -
v_gene: TRBV29-1
abundance: many
j_gene: TRBJ2-7
CDR3aa: CSVAGVRDTTSYEQYF
CDR3nt: TGCAGCGTTGCAGGGGTCCGGGACACCACCTCCTACGAGCAGTACTTC

d_gene: -
v_gene: TRBV20-1
abundance: many
j_gene: TRBJ2-1
CDR3aa: CTTVRRSGGVYNEQFF
CDR3nt: TGCACCACAGTTAGGCGTTCAGGGGGGGTTTACAATGAGCAGTTCTTC